This paragraph reports one T cell receptor beta chain. The data originate from a study of regulatory T cells in long-lasting Graves disease. Described time point: persistent/refractory GD, antithyroid drugs over 5 years with positive TRAb. TCR sequences were obtained from RNA taken from PBMCs. The trim removed 4 bases at V and 7 bases at J, leaving 8 bases unmatched. The length of the CDR3 is 16 residues. According to the study, TCR beta libraries were built with iRepertoire HTBI primers and CDR3-region Arm-PCR. TCRdb used MiXCR to reprocess the multiplex PCR reads, holding one entry per CDR3 protein. Of fewer than 600,000 distinct CDR3 sequences in the sample, about 22% were seen once.

V gene TRBV12-3 or TRBV12-4 combines with J gene TRBJ2-3; 13 positions agree with TRBD2. This receptor was identified in a female donor with Graves disease. The specimen comprised peripheral blood mononuclear cells (PBMCs), sampled when the disease was refractory, from a patient treated with antithyroid drugs. The CDR3 spells CASSSTSGGAIYTQYF. CDR3 coding DNA: TGTGCCAGCAGTTCCACTAGCGGGGGGGCGATATATACGCAGTATTTT.